This TCR beta chain is drawn from a study of OX40 agonist ivuxolimab in advanced cancers. Study at large: Partial responses were recorded for three patients, including one with hepatocellular carcinoma and two with cutaneous melanoma.

The study, taken as a whole, reports: Antigen specificity remained undetermined for the expanded peripheral T cells. Fewer expanded clones were found on average in CD4+ than in CD8+ T cells. CD4+ and CD8+ T cells in blood underwent clonal expansion by week 6 at 0.1 to 3.0 mg/kg.

Data came from immunoSEQ multiplex PCR; TCRdb stores just in-frame clones and leaves some out. The repertoire holds roughly 86,000 clones, 86% seen once, with 1.5% to 2% in the top ten. About this clone itself: The antigen is undetermined.

Trimming removed 3 bases from V and 7 bases from J; junction bases left unmatched: 14. CDR1 is MGHRA, CDR2 YSYEKL, per germline. The CDR3 consists of 17 residues. Source: CD4+ or CD8+ T cells sorted from blood, taken in a trial of the OX40 agonist ivuxolimab. The sequence was obtained from an adult with an advanced solid tumor such as melanoma, head and neck, liver or kidney cancer. The chain recombines TRBV4-1 with TRBJ2-1; 8 bases align to TRBD2. CDR3: CASSQTESGGVFNEQFF. For the CDR3, the DNA is TGCGCCAGCAGCCAGACCGAGAGCGGGGGAGTCTTTAATGAGCAGTTCTTC.